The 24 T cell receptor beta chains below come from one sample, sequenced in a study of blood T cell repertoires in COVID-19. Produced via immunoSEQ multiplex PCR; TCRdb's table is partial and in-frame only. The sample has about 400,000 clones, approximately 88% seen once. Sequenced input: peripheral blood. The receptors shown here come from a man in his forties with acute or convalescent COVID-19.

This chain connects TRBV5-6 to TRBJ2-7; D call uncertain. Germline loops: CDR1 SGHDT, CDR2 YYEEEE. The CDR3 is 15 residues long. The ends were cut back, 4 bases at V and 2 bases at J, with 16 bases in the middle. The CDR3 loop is CASSPGPALTYEQYF. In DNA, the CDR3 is TGTGCCAGCAGCCCTGGGCCGGCACTCACCTACGAGCAGTACTTC. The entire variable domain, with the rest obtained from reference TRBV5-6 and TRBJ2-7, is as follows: DAGVTQSPTHLIKTRGQQVTLRCSPKSGHDTVSWYQQALGQGPQFIFQYYEEEERQRGNFPDRFSGHQFPNYSSELNVNALLLGDSALYLCASSPGPALTYEQYFGPGTRLTVT.

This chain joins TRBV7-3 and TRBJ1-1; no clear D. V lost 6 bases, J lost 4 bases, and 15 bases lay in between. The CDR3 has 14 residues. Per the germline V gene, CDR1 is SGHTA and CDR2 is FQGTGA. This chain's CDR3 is CASSPRGSATEAFF. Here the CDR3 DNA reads TGTGCCAGCAGTCCCCGGGGAAGCGCCACTGAAGCTTTCTTT.

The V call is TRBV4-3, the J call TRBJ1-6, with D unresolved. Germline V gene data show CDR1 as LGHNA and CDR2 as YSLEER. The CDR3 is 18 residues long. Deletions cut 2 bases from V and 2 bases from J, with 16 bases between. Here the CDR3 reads CASSQIEGRAAYNSPLHF. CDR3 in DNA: TGCGCCAGCAGCCAAATCGAGGGAAGGGCCGCCTATAATTCACCCCTCCACTTT.

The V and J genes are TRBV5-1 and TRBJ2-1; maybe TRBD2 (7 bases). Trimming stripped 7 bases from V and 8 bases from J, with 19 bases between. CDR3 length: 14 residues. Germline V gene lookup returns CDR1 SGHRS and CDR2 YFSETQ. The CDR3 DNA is TGCGCCAGCTATCGAGGGGGAGGGGAGCATGAGCAGTTCTTC. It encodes CASYRGGGEHEQFF.

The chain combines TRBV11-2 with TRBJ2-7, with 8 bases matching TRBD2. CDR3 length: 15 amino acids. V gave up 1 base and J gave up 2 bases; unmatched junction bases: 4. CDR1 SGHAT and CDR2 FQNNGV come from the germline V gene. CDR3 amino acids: CASSLGGTSTYEQYF. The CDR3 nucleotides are TGTGCCAGCAGCTTAGGAGGGACTAGTACCTACGAGCAGTACTTC.

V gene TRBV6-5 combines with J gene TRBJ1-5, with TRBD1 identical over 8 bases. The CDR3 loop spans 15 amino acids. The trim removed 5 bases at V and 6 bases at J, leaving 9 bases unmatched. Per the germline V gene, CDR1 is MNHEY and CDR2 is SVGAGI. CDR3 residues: CASSTARGRFQPQHF. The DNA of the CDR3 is TGTGCCAGCAGTACTGCCAGGGGGCGGTTTCAGCCCCAGCATTTT.

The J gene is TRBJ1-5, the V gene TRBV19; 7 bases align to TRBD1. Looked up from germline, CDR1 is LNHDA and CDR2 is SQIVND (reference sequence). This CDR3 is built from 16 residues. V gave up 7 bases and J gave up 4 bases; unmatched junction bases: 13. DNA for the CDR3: TGTGCCAGTAATGGAGGGGGCGCGAGGAAAAATCAGCCCCAGCATTTT. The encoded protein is CASNGGGARKNQPQHF.

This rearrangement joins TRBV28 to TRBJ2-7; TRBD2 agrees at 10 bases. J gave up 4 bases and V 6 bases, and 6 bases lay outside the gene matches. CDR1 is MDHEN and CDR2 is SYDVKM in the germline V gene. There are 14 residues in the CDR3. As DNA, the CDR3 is TGTGCCAGCAGCCCTAGCGGGAGTGAATACGAGCAGTACTTC. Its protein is CASSPSGSEYEQYF.

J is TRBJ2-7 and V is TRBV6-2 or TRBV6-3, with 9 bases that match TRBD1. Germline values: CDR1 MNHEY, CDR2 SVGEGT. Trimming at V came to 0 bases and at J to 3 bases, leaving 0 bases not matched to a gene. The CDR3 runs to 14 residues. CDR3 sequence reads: CASSYSTGGYEQYF. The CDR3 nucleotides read TGTGCCAGCAGTTACTCGACAGGGGGCTACGAGCAGTACTTC.

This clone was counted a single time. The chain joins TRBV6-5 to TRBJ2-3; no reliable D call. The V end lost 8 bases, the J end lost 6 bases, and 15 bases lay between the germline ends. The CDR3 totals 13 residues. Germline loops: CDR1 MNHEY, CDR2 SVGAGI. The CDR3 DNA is TGTGCCAGCGCCTTACTAAGGTGGGATACGCAGTATTTT. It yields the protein CASALLRWDTQYF.

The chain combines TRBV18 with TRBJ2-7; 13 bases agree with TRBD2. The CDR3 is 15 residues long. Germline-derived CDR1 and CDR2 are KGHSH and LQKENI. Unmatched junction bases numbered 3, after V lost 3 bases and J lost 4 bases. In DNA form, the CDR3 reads TGTGCCAGCTCACCGAGGACTAGCGGGGGATACGAGCAGTACTTC. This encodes CASSPRTSGGYEQYF.

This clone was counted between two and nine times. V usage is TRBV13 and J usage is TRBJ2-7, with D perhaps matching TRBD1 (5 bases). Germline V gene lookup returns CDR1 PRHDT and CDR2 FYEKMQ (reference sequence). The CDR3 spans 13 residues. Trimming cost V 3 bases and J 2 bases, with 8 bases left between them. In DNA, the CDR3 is TGTGCCAGCAGCTTGGGGCATGCCTACGAGCAGTACTTC. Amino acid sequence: CASSLGHAYEQYF. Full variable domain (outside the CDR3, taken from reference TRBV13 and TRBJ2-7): AAGVIQSPRHLIKEKRETATLKCYPIPRHDTVYWYQQGPGQDPQFLISFYEKMQSDKGSIPDRFSAQQFSDYHSELNMSSLELGDSALYFCASSLGHAYEQYFGPGTRLTVT.

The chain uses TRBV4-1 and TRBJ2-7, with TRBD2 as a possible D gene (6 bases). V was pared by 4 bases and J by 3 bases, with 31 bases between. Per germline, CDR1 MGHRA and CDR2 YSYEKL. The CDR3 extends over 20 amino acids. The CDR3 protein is CASSLMFLVLGRRDDYEQYF. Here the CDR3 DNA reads TGCGCCAGCAGCCTTATGTTCCTAGTACTCGGACGGAGGGATGACTACGAGCAGTACTTC.

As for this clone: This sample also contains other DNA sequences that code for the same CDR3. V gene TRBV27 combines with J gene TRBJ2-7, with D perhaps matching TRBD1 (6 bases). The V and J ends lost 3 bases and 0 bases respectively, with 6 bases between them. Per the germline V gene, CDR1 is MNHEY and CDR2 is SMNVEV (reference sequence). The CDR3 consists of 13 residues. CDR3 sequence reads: CASSLDSSYEQYF. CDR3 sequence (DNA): TGTGCCAGCAGTTTGGACAGCTCCTACGAGCAGTACTTC.

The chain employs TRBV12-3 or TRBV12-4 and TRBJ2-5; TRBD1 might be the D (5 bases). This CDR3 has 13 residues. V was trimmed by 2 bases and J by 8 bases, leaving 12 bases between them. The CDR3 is CASSLFPGPTQYF. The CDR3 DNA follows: TGTGCCAGCAGTTTATTTCCAGGGCCAACCCAGTACTTC.

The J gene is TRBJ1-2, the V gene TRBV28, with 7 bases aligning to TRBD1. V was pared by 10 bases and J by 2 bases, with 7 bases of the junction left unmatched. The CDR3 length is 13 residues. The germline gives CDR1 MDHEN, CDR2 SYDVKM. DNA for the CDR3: TGTGCCACCCTCTACAGGGGCAACTATGGCTACACCTTC. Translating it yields CATLYRGNYGYTF.

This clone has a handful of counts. The CDR3 spells CSVPTPETPLNEQFF. As DNA, the CDR3 is TGCAGCGTCCCAACCCCCGAGACTCCTCTCAATGAGCAGTTCTTC. The chain uses TRBV29-1 and TRBJ2-1; D gene ambiguous. CDR1 SQVTM and CDR2 ANQGSEA come from the germline V gene. The CDR3 covers 15 residues. V lost 6 bases, J lost 6 bases, and 21 bases lay in between.

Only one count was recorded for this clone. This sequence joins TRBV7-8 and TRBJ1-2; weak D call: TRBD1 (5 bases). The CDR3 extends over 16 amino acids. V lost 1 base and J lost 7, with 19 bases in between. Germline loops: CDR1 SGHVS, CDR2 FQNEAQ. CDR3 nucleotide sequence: TGTGCCAGCAGCTTAGTGGGTGGGGGGACTCCCCCTGGCTACACCTTC. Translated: CASSLVGGGTPPGYTF.

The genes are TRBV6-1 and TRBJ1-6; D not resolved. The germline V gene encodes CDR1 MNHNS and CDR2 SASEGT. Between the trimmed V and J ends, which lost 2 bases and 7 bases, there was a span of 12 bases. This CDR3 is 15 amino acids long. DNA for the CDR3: TGTGCCAGCAGTGAAATGAGGGCAGTGAATTCACCCCTCCACTTT. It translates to CASSEMRAVNSPLHF.

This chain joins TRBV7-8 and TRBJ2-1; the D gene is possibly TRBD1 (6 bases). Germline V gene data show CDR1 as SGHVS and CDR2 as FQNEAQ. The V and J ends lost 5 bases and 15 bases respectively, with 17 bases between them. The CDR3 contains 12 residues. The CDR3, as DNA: TGTGCCAGCAGCCCAGAACAGGGCTCCAGGTTCTTC. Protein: CASSPEQGSRFF.

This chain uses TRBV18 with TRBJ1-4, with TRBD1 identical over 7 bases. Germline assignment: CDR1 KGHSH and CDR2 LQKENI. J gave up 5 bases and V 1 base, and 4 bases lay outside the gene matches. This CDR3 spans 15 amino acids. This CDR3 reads CASSPQTTGNEKLFF. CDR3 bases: TGTGCCAGCTCACCACAAACGACAGGGAATGAAAAACTGTTTTTT.

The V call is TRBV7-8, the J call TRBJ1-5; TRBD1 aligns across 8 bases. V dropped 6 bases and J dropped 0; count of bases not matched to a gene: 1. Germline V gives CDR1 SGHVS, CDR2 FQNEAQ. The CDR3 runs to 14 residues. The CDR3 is CASSTGGSNQPQHF. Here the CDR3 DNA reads TGTGCCAGCAGTACAGGGGGTAGCAATCAGCCCCAGCATTTT. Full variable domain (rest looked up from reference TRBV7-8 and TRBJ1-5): GAGVSQSPRYKVAKRGQDVALRCDPISGHVSLFWYQQALGQGPEFLTYFQNEAQLDKSGLPSDRFFAERPEGSVSTLKIQRTQQEDSAVYLCASSTGGSNQPQHFGDGTRLSIL.

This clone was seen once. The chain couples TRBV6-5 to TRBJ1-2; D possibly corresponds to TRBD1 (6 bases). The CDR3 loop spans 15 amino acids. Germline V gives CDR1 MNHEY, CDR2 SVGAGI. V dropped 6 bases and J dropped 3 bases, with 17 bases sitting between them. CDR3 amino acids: CASSLSGGLYYGYTF. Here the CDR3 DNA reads TGTGCCAGCAGCTTGTCGGGGGGCTTGTACTATGGCTACACCTTC.

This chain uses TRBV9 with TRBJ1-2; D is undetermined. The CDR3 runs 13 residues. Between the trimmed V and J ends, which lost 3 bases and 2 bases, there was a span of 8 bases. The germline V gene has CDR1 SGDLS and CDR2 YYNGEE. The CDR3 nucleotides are TGTGCCAGCAGCGCTACGGTGAACTATGGCTACACCTTC. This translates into CASSATVNYGYTF. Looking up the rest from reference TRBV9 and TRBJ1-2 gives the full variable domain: DSGVTQTPKHLITATGQRVTLRCSPRSGDLSVYWYQQSLDQGLQFLIQYYNGEERAKGNILERFSAQQFPDLHSELNLSSLELGDSALYFCASSATVNYGYTFGSGTRLTVV.